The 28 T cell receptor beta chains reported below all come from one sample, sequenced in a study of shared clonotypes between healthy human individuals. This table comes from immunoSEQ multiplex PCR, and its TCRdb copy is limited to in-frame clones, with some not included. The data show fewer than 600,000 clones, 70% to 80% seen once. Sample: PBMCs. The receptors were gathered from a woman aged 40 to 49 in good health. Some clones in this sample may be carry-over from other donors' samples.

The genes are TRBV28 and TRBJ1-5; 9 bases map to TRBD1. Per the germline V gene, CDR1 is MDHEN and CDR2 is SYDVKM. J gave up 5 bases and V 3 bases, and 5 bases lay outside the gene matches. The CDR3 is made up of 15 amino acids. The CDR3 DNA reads TGTGCCAGCAGTTTCAAGACAGGGGGTTATCAGCCCCAGCATTTT. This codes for CASSFKTGGYQPQHF.

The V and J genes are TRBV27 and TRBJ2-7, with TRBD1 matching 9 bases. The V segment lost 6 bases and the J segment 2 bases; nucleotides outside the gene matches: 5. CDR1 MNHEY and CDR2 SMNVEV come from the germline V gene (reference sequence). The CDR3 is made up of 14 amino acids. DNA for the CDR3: TGTGCCAGCAGATGGGGACAGGGAGCCTACGAGCAGTACTTC. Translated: CASRWGQGAYEQYF.

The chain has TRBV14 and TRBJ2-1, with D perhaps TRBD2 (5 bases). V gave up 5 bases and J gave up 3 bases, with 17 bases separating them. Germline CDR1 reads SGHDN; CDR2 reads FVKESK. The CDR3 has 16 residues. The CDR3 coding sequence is TGTGCCAGCAGCGCGGGCAGAGGGCAGCTCTACAATGAGCAGTTCTTC. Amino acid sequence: CASSAGRGQLYNEQFF.

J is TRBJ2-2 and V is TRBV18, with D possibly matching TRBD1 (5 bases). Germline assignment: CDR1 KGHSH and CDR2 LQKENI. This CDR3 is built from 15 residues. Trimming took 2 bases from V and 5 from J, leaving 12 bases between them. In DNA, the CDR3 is TGTGCCAGCTCACCAGCAGGGCCAAGGACCGGGGAGCTGTTTTTT. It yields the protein CASSPAGPRTGELFF.

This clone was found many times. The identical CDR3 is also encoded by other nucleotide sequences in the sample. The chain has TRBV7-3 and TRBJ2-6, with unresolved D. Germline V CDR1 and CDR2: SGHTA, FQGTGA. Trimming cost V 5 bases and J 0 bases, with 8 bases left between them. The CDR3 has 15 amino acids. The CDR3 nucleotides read TGTGCCAGCAGCCCCACCAGCTCTGGGGCCAACGTCCTGACTTTC. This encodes CASSPTSSGANVLTF.

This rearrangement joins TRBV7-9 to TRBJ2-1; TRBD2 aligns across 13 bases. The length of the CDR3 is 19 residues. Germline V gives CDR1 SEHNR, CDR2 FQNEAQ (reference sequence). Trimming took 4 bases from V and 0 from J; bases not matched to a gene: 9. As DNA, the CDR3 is TGTGCCAGCAGCTCACCTACTAGCGGGAGGGCCAACTCCTACAATGAGCAGTTCTTC. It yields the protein CASSSPTSGRANSYNEQFF.

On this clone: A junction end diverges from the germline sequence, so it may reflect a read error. The chain's CDR3 is CASSCQTGVGVIYGYTF. In DNA, the CDR3 is TGTGCTAGCAGCTGTCAGACAGGGGTAGGGGTGATCTATGGCTACACCTTC. The genes are TRBV7-7 and TRBJ1-2; the match to TRBD1 covers 8 bases. CDR1 and CDR2 (germline): SSHAT, FNYEAQ (reference sequence). The CDR3 is 17 residues long.

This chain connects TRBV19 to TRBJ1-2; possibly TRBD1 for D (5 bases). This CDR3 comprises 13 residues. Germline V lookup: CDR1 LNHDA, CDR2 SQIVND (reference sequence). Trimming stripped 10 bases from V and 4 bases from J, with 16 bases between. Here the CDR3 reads CATNLPGTYGYTF. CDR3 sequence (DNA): TGTGCCACCAATCTGCCAGGGACCTATGGCTACACCTTC.

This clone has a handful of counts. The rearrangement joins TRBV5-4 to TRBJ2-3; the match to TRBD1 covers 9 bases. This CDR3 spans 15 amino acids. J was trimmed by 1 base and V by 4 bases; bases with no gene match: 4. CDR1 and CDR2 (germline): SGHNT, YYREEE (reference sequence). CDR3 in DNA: TGTGCCAGCAGCAAGGGACAGGGAGGCACAGATACGCAGTATTTT. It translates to CASSKGQGGTDTQYF.

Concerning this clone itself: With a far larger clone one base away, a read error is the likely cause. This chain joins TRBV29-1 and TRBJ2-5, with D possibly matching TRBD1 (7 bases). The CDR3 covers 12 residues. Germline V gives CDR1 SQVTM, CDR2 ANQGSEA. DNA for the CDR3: TGCAGCATTGAACAGGGGAGGGAGACCCAGTACTTC. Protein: CSIEQGRETQYF.

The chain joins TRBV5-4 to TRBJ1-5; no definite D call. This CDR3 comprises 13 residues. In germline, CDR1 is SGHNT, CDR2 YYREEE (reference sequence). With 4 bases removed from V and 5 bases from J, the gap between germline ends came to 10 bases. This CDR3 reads CASSQEPDQPQHF. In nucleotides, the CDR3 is TGTGCCAGCAGCCAGGAACCAGATCAGCCCCAGCATTTT. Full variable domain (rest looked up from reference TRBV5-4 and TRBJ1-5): ETGVTQSPTHLIKTRGQQVTLRCSSQSGHNTVSWYQQALGQGPQFIFQYYREEENGRGNFPPRFSGLQFPNYSSELNVNALELDDSALYLCASSQEPDQPQHFGDGTRLSIL.

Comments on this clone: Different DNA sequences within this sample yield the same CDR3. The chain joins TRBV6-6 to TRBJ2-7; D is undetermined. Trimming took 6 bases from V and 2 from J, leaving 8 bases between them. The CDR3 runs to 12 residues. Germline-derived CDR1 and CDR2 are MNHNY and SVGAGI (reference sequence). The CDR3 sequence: CASRGTTYEQYF. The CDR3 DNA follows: TGTGCCAGCAGGGGAACTACCTACGAGCAGTACTTC.

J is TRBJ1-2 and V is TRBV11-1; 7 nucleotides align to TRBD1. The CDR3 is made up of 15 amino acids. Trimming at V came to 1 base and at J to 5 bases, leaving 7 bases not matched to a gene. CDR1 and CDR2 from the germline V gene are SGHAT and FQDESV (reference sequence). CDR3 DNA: TGTGCCAGCAGCTTAGAGGGGACAGTCAAATATGGCTACACCTTC. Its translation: CASSLEGTVKYGYTF.

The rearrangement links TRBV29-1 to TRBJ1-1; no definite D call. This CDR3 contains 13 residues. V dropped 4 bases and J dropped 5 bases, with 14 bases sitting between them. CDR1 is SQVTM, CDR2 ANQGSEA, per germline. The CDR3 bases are TGCAGCGTTGTTTTCGCGGATGGTACTGAAGCTTTCTTT. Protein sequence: CSVVFADGTEAFF.

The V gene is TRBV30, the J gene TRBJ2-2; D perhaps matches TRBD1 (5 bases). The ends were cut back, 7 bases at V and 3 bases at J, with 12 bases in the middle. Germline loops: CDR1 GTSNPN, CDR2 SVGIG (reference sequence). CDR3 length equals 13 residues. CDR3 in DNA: TGTGCCTATCGACAGCACTACACCGGGGAGCTGTTTTTT. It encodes CAYRQHYTGELFF.

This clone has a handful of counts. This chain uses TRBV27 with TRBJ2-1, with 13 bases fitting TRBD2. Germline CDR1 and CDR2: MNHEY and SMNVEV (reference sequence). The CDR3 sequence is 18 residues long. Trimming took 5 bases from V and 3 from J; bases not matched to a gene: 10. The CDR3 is CASSPGLAGDPRYNEQFF. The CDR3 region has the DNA TGTGCCAGCAGTCCCGGACTAGCGGGAGACCCGCGCTACAATGAGCAGTTCTTC.

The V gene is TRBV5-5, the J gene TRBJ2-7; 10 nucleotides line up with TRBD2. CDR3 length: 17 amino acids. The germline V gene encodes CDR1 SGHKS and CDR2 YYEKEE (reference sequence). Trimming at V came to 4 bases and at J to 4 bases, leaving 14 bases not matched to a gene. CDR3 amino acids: CASSPQGLAGDPYEQYF. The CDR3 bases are TGTGCCAGCAGCCCGCAGGGGCTAGCGGGAGATCCGTACGAGCAGTACTTC.

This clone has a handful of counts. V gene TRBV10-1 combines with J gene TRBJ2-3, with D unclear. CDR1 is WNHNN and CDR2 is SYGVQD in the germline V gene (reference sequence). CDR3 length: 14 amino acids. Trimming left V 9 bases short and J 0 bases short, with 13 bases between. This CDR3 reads CASSLDLSTDTQYF. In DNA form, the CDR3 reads TGCGCCAGTTCCCTGGACCTCAGCACAGATACGCAGTATTTT.

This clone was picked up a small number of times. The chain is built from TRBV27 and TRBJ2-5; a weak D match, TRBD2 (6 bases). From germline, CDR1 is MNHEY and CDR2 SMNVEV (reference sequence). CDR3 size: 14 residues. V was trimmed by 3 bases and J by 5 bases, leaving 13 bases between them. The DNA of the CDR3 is TGTGCCAGCAGTTTTCTGGGGACTGCGGAGACCCAGTACTTC. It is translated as CASSFLGTAETQYF.

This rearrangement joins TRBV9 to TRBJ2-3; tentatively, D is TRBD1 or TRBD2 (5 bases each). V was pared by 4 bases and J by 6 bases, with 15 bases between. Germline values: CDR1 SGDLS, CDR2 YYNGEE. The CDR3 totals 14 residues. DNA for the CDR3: TGTGCCAGCAGCCCTCTCACTAGGGGTGATACGCAGTATTTT. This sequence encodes CASSPLTRGDTQYF.

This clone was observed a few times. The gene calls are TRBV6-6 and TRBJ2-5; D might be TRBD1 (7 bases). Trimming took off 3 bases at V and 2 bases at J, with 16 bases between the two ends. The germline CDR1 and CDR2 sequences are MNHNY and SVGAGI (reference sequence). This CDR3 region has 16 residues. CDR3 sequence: CASSYLGPGGQETQYF. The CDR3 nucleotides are TGTGCCAGCAGTTATCTCGGGCCAGGGGGGCAAGAGACCCAGTACTTC.

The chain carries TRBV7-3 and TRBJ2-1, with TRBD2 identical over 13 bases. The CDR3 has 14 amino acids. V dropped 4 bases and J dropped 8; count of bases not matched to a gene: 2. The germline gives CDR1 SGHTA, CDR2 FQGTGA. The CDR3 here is CASSWTSGSDEQFF. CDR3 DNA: TGTGCCAGCAGCTGGACTAGCGGGAGTGATGAGCAGTTCTTC.

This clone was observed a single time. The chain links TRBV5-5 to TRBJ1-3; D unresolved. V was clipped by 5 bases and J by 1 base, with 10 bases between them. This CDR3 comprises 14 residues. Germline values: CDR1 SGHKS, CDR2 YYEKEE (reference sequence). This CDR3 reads CASSLILSGNTIYF. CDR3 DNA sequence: TGTGCCAGCAGTCTGATCTTATCTGGAAACACCATATATTTT.

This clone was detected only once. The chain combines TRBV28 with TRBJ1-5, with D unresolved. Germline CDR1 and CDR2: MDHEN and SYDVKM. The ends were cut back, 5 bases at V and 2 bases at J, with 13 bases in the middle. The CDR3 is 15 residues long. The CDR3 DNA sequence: TGTGCCAGCAGTCCCCCGGGCCTAGGCAATCAGCCCCAGCATTTT. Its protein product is CASSPPGLGNQPQHF.

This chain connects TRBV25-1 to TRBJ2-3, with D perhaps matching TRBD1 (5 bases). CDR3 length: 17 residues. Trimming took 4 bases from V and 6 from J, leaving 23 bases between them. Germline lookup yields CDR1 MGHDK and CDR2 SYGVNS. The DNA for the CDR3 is TGTGCCAGCAGTGGATCGAGTAGGGGTTCCTTCAGGGATACGCAGTATTTT. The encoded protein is CASSGSSRGSFRDTQYF. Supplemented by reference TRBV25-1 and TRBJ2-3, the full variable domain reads EADIYQTPRYLVIGTGKKITLECSQTMGHDKMYWYQQDPGMELHLIHYSYGVNSTEKGDLSSESTVSRIRTEHFPLTLESARPSHTSQYLCASSGSSRGSFRDTQYFGPGTRLTVL.

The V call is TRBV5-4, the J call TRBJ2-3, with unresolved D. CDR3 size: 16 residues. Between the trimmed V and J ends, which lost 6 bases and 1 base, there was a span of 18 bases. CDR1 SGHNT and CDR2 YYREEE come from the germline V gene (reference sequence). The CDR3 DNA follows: TGTGCCAGCACCCCTGCTTGGGCAGCAGGCACAGATACGCAGTATTTT. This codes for CASTPAWAAGTDTQYF.

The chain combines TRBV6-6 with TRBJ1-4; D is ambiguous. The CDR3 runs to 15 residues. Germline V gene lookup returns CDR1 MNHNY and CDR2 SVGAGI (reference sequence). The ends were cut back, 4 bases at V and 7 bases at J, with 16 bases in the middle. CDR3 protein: CASSSHLAGSEKLFF. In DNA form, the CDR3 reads TGTGCCAGCAGTTCTCACTTAGCGGGGTCTGAAAAACTGTTTTTT.

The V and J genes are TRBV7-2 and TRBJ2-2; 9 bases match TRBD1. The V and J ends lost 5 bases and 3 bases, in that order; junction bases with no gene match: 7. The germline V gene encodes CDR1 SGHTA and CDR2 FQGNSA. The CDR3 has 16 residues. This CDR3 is CASSPRDREYTGELFF. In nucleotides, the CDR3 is TGTGCCAGCAGCCCACGGGACAGGGAATACACCGGGGAGCTGTTTTTT.